One sample yielded the 28 T cell receptor beta chains listed below, sequenced in a study of brain T cells in children with intractable seizures. Profiling relied on immunoSEQ multiplex PCR, and the TCRdb table lists in-frame clones only, not all of them. The sample includes 60,000 to 65,000 clones, approximately 94% of them seen just once. The material was peripheral blood, obtained at surgery. The receptors were sampled from a boy under three years old with focal cortical dysplasia and intractable seizures.

This chain links TRBV18 with TRBJ1-5; the D is unclear. V lost 6 bases and J 0 bases, leaving 3 bases between the germline ends. This CDR3 is 12 amino acids long. CDR1 and CDR2 from the germline V gene are KGHSH and LQKENI. CDR3 nucleotide sequence: TGTGCCAGCTCGTTTAGCAATCAGCCCCAGCATTTT. It encodes CASSFSNQPQHF.

This sequence joins TRBV28 and TRBJ2-1; D uncertain. This CDR3 region has 16 residues. CDR1 and CDR2 (germline): MDHEN, SYDVKM. V was clipped by 6 bases and J by 7 bases, with 22 bases between them. CDR3: CASRGSGTKGKNEQFF. The CDR3 DNA is TGTGCCAGCAGAGGATCCGGCACAAAGGGTAAGAATGAGCAGTTCTTC.

The chain employs TRBV10-1 and TRBJ2-4; D not certain. V was pared by 6 bases and J by 0 bases, with 15 bases between. From germline, CDR1 is WNHNN and CDR2 SYGVQD (reference sequence). The CDR3 runs 16 residues. CDR3 nucleotides: TGCGCCAGCAGGGAAACAGCTAAACTAGCCAAAAACATTCAGTACTTC. Amino acid sequence: CASRETAKLAKNIQYF.

This clone came up once. The chain employs TRBV5-4 and TRBJ1-5, with D unresolved. The CDR3 contains 12 residues. The germline gives CDR1 SGHNT, CDR2 YYREEE (reference sequence). V shed 2 bases and J shed 6 bases, with 6 bases lying between them. The CDR3 region has the DNA TGTGCCAGCAGCTTAGATCGTCAGCCCCAGCATTTT. Residues: CASSLDRQPQHF.

The chain recombines TRBV13 with TRBJ2-7, with TRBD2 matching over 10 bases. Germline V lookup: CDR1 PRHDT, CDR2 FYEKMQ (reference sequence). V lost 2 bases and J lost 2; bases outside the gene matches: 3. This CDR3 comprises 15 residues. The CDR3 here is CASSLFLAGAYEQYF. The CDR3, as DNA: TGTGCCAGCAGCTTATTCCTAGCGGGAGCCTACGAGCAGTACTTC.

The CDR3: CASSITTGVKGYEQYF. In DNA form, the CDR3 reads TGTGCCAGTAGTATCACTACAGGGGTTAAAGGATACGAGCAGTACTTC. V is TRBV19 and J is TRBJ2-7; 7 positions match TRBD1. Germline V gene lookup returns CDR1 LNHDA and CDR2 SQIVND (reference sequence). The CDR3 spans 16 residues. Germline trimming cut 3 bases from V and 4 bases from J; bases unmatched to any gene: 12.

The gene calls are TRBV5-1 and TRBJ2-3; no reliable D call. The germline V gene has CDR1 SGHRS and CDR2 YFSETQ. V was pared by 3 bases and J by 2 bases, with 10 bases between. The CDR3 length is 14 residues. CDR3: CASSSPTFTDTQYF. CDR3 sequence (DNA): TGCGCCAGCAGCTCCCCCACCTTCACAGATACGCAGTATTTT. The whole variable domain, filled in from reference TRBV5-1 and TRBJ2-3, reads KAGVTQTPRYLIKTRGQQVTLSCSPISGHRSVSWYQQTPGQGLQFLFEYFSETQRNKGNFPGRFSGRQFSNSRSEMNVSTLELGDSALYLCASSSPTFTDTQYFGPGTRLTVL.

This clone was found once. This rearrangement joins TRBV11-3 to TRBJ2-3; D remains unclear. The CDR3 has 15 residues. Germline V CDR1 and CDR2: SGHNT, YENEEA. Trimming took off 5 bases at V and 0 bases at J, with 12 bases between the two ends. The CDR3 reads CASSPGLTSTDTQYF. The CDR3 bases are TGTGCCAGCAGCCCAGGCCTTACTAGCACAGATACGCAGTATTTT.

This rearrangement joins TRBV5-1 to TRBJ2-5; 7 nucleotides agree with TRBD1. V dropped 2 bases and J dropped 5; count of bases not matched to a gene: 9. The CDR3 spans 15 residues. The germline V gene has CDR1 SGHRS and CDR2 YFSETQ. The CDR3 is CASSFVQGTGETQYF. The CDR3, as DNA: TGCGCCAGCAGCTTCGTACAGGGGACGGGGGAGACCCAGTACTTC. The full variable domain, rest sourced from reference TRBV5-1 and TRBJ2-5, is KAGVTQTPRYLIKTRGQQVTLSCSPISGHRSVSWYQQTPGQGLQFLFEYFSETQRNKGNFPGRFSGRQFSNSRSEMNVSTLELGDSALYLCASSFVQGTGETQYFGPGTRLLVL.

The chain joins TRBV25-1 to TRBJ1-4, with 8 bases fitting TRBD1. The J segment lost 6 bases and the V segment lost 5 bases, leaving 2 bases of the junction unmatched. This CDR3 has 13 residues. The germline CDR1 and CDR2 sequences are MGHDK and SYGVNS. CDR3 sequence: CASSTGGDEKLFF. In nucleotides, the CDR3 is TGTGCCAGCAGTACAGGGGGTGATGAAAAACTGTTTTTT.

The chain employs TRBV6-1 and TRBJ1-5; D remains unclear. Germline assignment: CDR1 MNHNS and CDR2 SASEGT. V dropped 1 base and J dropped 1 base, with 5 bases sitting between them. The CDR3 has 14 residues. The CDR3 nucleotides read TGTGCCAGCAGTGAAGACAGCAGCAATCAGCCCCAGCATTTT. It codes for CASSEDSSNQPQHF.

This clone was detected once. The V call is TRBV4-3, the J call TRBJ2-3; D is undetermined. Trimming removed 1 base at V and 0 bases at J, with 8 bases between. Per germline, CDR1 LGHNA and CDR2 YSLEER. CDR3 length: 15 residues. CDR3 DNA sequence: TGCGCCAGCAGCCAAGGACCTATAAGCACAGATACGCAGTATTTT. Translation gives CASSQGPISTDTQYF.

The chain employs TRBV9 and TRBJ1-1; no definite D call. CDR3 length equals 15 residues. From germline, CDR1 is SGDLS and CDR2 YYNGEE. Trimming pared 4 bases from V and 5 bases from J, leaving 18 bases between. The CDR3 sequence is CASSSYGDGRTEAFF. CDR3 bases: TGTGCCAGCAGCTCCTATGGTGACGGTAGAACTGAAGCTTTCTTT. The entire variable domain, with the rest obtained from reference TRBV9 and TRBJ1-1, is as follows: DSGVTQTPKHLITATGQRVTLRCSPRSGDLSVYWYQQSLDQGLQFLIQYYNGEERAKGNILERFSAQQFPDLHSELNLSSLELGDSALYFCASSSYGDGRTEAFFGQGTRLTVV.

The chain carries TRBV15 and TRBJ1-2; TRBD1 aligns across 9 bases. The V segment lost 2 bases and the J segment 4 bases; nucleotides outside the gene matches: 8. Germline values: CDR1 LNHNV, CDR2 YYDKDF (reference sequence). There are 16 residues in the CDR3. CDR3 region: CATSRSITGGAYGYTF. As DNA, the CDR3 is TGTGCCACCAGCAGATCCATCACAGGGGGCGCCTATGGCTACACCTTC.

This clone was detected once. The chain joins TRBV18 to TRBJ1-4; D may be TRBD1 (5 bases). V was trimmed by 3 bases and J by 4 bases, leaving 12 bases between them. The CDR3 loop spans 15 amino acids. Germline V gives CDR1 KGHSH, CDR2 LQKENI. In DNA form, the CDR3 reads TGTGCCAGCTCACCCCAGAGACAGTTTAATGAAAAACTGTTTTTT. It is translated as CASSPQRQFNEKLFF.

For the CDR3, the DNA is TGTGCCAGCAGCCTCGGACTAGCGGAAGGCAATGAGCAGTTCTTC. Translation: CASSLGLAEGNEQFF. This sequence joins TRBV7-3 and TRBJ2-1; TRBD2 aligns across 10 bases. The CDR3 covers 15 residues. From germline, CDR1 is SGHTA and CDR2 FQGTGA. V lost 5 bases to trimming and J lost 6 bases; unmatched junction nucleotides: 7.

This CDR3 is CASSQGSGALYEQYF. The DNA of the CDR3 is TGCGCCAGCAGCCAAGGTTCGGGGGCGCTTTACGAGCAGTACTTC. This chain connects TRBV4-1 to TRBJ2-7; D is perhaps TRBD1 or TRBD2 (6 bases each). CDR1 and CDR2 from the germline V gene are MGHRA and YSYEKL. The CDR3 spans 15 residues. The V end lost 1 base, the J end lost 4 bases, and 14 bases lay between the germline ends.

The chain combines TRBV19 with TRBJ1-6; no reliable D call. The length of the CDR3 is 15 residues. Trimming left V 6 bases short and J 8 bases short, with 17 bases between. Germline loops: CDR1 LNHDA, CDR2 SQIVND (reference sequence). The CDR3 DNA sequence: TGTGCCAGTAGAACGGACCACCCGTCTTATTCACCCCTCCACTTT. Translating it yields CASRTDHPSYSPLHF.

The chain couples TRBV7-9 to TRBJ2-3, with D hard to call. This CDR3 is 15 amino acids long. Germline V gives CDR1 SEHNR, CDR2 FQNEAQ (reference sequence). Trimming removed 3 bases at V and 4 bases at J, with 14 bases between. Here the CDR3 reads CASSLVLGLPDTQYF. Written as DNA, the CDR3 is TGTGCCAGCAGCTTGGTATTAGGTTTGCCAGATACGCAGTATTTT.

The gene calls are TRBV2 and TRBJ1-5; D remains unclear. Germline V lookup: CDR1 SNHLY, CDR2 FYNNEI. The ends were cut back, 0 bases at V and 1 base at J, with 4 bases in the middle. The CDR3 runs 14 residues. The CDR3 DNA follows: TGTGCCAGCAGTGAAGCCTACAGCAATCAGCCCCAGCATTTT. Residues: CASSEAYSNQPQHF.

In its sample, this clone was seen once. The J gene is TRBJ2-3, the V gene TRBV11-2; 9 bases are a match to TRBD2. Germline trimming cut 5 bases from V and 0 bases from J; bases unmatched to any gene: 6. Germline V gene lookup returns CDR1 SGHAT and CDR2 FQNNGV. This CDR3 is built from 16 residues. This chain's CDR3 is CASSLMAGGSTDTQYF. Written as DNA, the CDR3 is TGTGCCAGCAGCCTGATGGCGGGGGGGAGCACAGATACGCAGTATTTT. Full variable domain (outside the CDR3, taken from reference TRBV11-2 and TRBJ2-3): EAGVAQSPRYKIIEKRQSVAFWCNPISGHATLYWYQQILGQGPKLLIQFQNNGVVDDSQLPKDRFSAERLKGVDSTLKIQPAKLEDSAVYLCASSLMAGGSTDTQYFGPGTRLTVL.

The chain recombines TRBV24-1 with TRBJ2-2; D unresolved. CDR1 KGHDR and CDR2 SFDVKD come from the germline V gene. This CDR3 is built from 16 residues. Trimming shortened V by 1 base and J by 0 bases, and 8 bases separated the two germline ends. The CDR3, as DNA: TGTGCCACCAGTGATTTTTATCCAGCGAACACCGGGGAGCTGTTTTTT. Its translation: CATSDFYPANTGELFF.

This rearrangement joins TRBV27 to TRBJ2-2; D is possibly TRBD2 (6 bases). The CDR3 is made up of 15 amino acids. The germline V and J ends were trimmed by 0 bases and 5 bases, with 10 bases remaining between them. CDR1 and CDR2 (germline): MNHEY, SMNVEV (reference sequence). The CDR3 DNA follows: TGTGCCAGCAGTTTATCGGAGGGCGGGACCGGGGAGCTGTTTTTT. Amino acids: CASSLSEGGTGELFF.

The rearrangement joins TRBV6-1 to TRBJ2-5; no clear D gene. The CDR3 totals 15 residues. Deletions cut 0 bases from V and 3 bases from J, with 11 bases between. Germline CDR1 and CDR2: MNHNS and SASEGT. CDR3 region: CASSEALSREETQYF. CDR3 in DNA: TGTGCCAGCAGTGAAGCGCTCTCTAGGGAAGAGACCCAGTACTTC.

This chain connects TRBV2 to TRBJ2-2, with 8 positions matching TRBD1. This CDR3 is built from 13 residues. Germline lookup yields CDR1 SNHLY and CDR2 FYNNEI. V lost 6 bases and J lost 7; bases outside the gene matches: 4. The CDR3, as DNA: TGTGCCAGCAGGGACAGGGATATCGGGGAGCTGTTTTTT. As protein: CASRDRDIGELFF.

This chain uses TRBV27 with TRBJ1-6; 10 positions match TRBD1. With 3 bases clipped from V and 8 bases from J, the junction kept 4 bases outside the gene matches. The germline CDR1 and CDR2 sequences are MNHEY and SMNVEV (reference sequence). This CDR3 is built from 15 residues. The CDR3 region is CASSLRTGGDSPLHF. CDR3 DNA: TGTGCCAGCAGTTTGCGGACAGGGGGGGATTCACCCCTCCACTTT.

CDR3 nucleotides: TGTGCCAGCAGTCTATATCAGGGAGGGGAAAAACTGTTTTTT. Translating gives CASSLYQGGEKLFF. V and J are TRBV2 and TRBJ1-4; a possible D gene is TRBD1 (5 bases). The CDR3 totals 14 residues. The ends were cut back, 5 bases at V and 8 bases at J, with 15 bases in the middle. The germline CDR1 and CDR2 sequences are SNHLY and FYNNEI.

The chain carries TRBV4-1 and TRBJ2-1, with 7 bases aligning to TRBD2. The CDR3 has 13 residues. CDR1 is MGHRA, CDR2 YSYEKL, per germline. Trimming at V came to 2 bases and at J to 10 bases, leaving 5 bases not matched to a gene. CDR3 DNA sequence: TGCGCCAGCAGCCAACAGCGGGGCCGGGAGCAGTTCTTC. Protein: CASSQQRGREQFF.